This T cell receptor beta chain was profiled in a study of shared clonotypes between healthy human individuals (dated by TCRdb to between 2020 and 2021). About the study as a whole: Three men and a couple of women, aged 18 to 49 years, made up the cohort. For each donor, CD4 naive and CD4 memory were each given three plates, CD8 naive was given two plates, and CD8 memory was given one plate. To estimate repertoire size and how much clonotypes are shared between individuals, the study performed deep sequencing of blood TCR repertoires from roughly five healthy adults. Different laboratories and diverse techniques were used to prepare libraries and sequence TCR repertoires, to increase sequencing depth and limit assay-specific biases. Leukapheresis yielded between about 0.94 and 8.9 billion PBMCs per donor. The paper as a whole reports these results and caveats: Estimated clonotype richness was generally larger for naive than for memory subsets. Sharing across a handful of donors was observed for around 4.8% of naive CD4, 3% to 3.5% of naive CD8, about 2.5% of memory CD4, and around 0.44% of memory CD8 clonotypes. Compared with non-shared clonotypes, the clonotypes found in all four sorted-subset donors had higher generation probabilities. Incomplete sequencing was indicated by rarefaction of sorted-subset datasets, despite the large sequencing depth. Pairwise subsampling indicated that sequencing depth was expected to affect the degree of clonotype sharing among donors. Sampling was restricted to blood, and TCR repertoires in tissues likely differ from the TCR repertoires found in blood. The genetic and exposure-history diversity represented was limited by the small number of donors.

With respect to this clone: Its antigen is not yet known. Qualities for individual bases were not recorded, and no much larger clone is one base off.

Measured from the cysteine to the phenylalanine, the CDR3 is 17 residues long. Just CDR3 DNA is preserved here, 51 bases in frame from base 1. CDR1 and CDR2, per the germline V gene, are SNHLY and FYNNEI. After removal of 6 bases from V and 4 bases from J, the junction retains 13 bases not matched to a gene. Using the deep immunoSEQ assay, multiplex PCR amplified TCR CDR3 regions from genomic DNA. Extracted genomic DNA from each cell subset was distributed evenly across all wells of several immunoSEQ 96-well plates, and each plate was treated as a replicate. For sorted subsets, about 200 ng genomic DNA, equal to tens of thousands of T cell genomes, was loaded into each replicate PCR. The purified libraries were quantified using a Qubit 3.0 fluorometer, sized with a Bioanalyzer 2100, and then quantified again using the KAPA Library Quantification kit. Every immunoSEQ 96-well plate was sequenced on a dedicated single-read 150-cycle Illumina NextSeq 550 flow cell. On the authors' methods: Because the immunoSEQ output included only junctional sequences and no quality scores, the filtering could not be the same as the filtering used for full-length reads. To assign V/J genes and CDR3, sequences were annotated against IMGT germline references using PyIR, a Python wrapper for IgBLAST v1.9. Reads with weak V/J assignments (E-value above 1e-6), missing CDR3, stop codons, out-of-frame junctions, or ambiguous translated residues were removed. V3J clonotypes were defined as sequences sharing an identical inferred V gene, J gene, and CDR3 amino acid sequence. Percentage overlap between repertoires was computed as shared unique clonotypes divided by the size of the smaller repertoire. RTK rarefaction, the Chao1 estimator, and Recon v2.1 estimates of unobserved clonotypes were used to assess repertoire richness. For all TCRbeta clonotypes obtained by the gDNA method from four donors, generation probabilities were computed with OLGA. This immuneACCESS table, as held by TCRdb, lists in-frame sequences with V and J called but not all clones. Of the missing ones, under half trace to an unresolved V gene in checked studies; the others have no known cause. V and J calls and clone size come straight from that table; D and trimming were deduced from the DNA. This sample lists about a million clones; 60% to 80% were detected once. Of the sample, roughly 1.5% is held by the ten largest clones.

The donors were healthy, HIV-negative adults with no recently reported acute infections or vaccinations. Every donor was a Caucasian adult residing in Nashville, Tennessee, USA. CD4+ T cells were enriched by magnetic negative selection, after which naive cells were positively selected on CD45RA and the negative fraction was taken as the memory subset. Blood was collected by leukapheresis, and PBMCs were isolated by Ficoll-Histopaque density gradient centrifugation and then cryopreserved in liquid nitrogen vapor phase. Purity and quantity of every magnetically sorted T cell population were checked by analytical flow cytometry. Genomic DNA was isolated from every sorted fraction and measured by UV absorbance on a Nanodrop 2000c.

The chain was built from TRBV2 and TRBJ2-1; 9 nucleotides in the junction match TRBD2. This TCR was sampled from a man aged 18 to 30 in good health. The sequenced sample consisted of memory CD4+ T cells sorted from blood. Sample cell subset or site, as interpreted from the label and publication: CD45RA-negative fraction. CDR3 sequence: CASSHAEGAGGYNEQFF. The DNA is TGTGCCAGCAGCCACGCCGAGGGGGCGGGAGGGTACAATGAGCAGTTCTTC.